This passage covers 9 T cell receptor beta chains from one sample sequenced in a study of neoadjuvant anti-PD-1 for oral cavity cancer. Time point in this sample: after neoadjuvant nivolumab, at surgical resection. Sequenced by immunoSEQ multiplex PCR; TCRdb stores in-frame clones only, minus some. The sample includes 55,000 to 75,000 clones, 86% of them seen just once. The source material was PBMCs, sampled after nivolumab (anti-PD-1) treatment. These receptors all come from a person aged 40 to 85 with oral cavity squamous cell carcinoma.

The chain combines TRBV15 with TRBJ1-6; 7 nucleotides line up with TRBD1. Losses at the gene ends were 4 bases for V and 4 bases for J; bases not matched to a gene: 1. This CDR3 is 14 amino acids long. Germline CDR1 and CDR2: LNHNV and YYDKDF (reference sequence). The CDR3 reads CATSTDRYNSPLHF. CDR3 sequence (DNA): TGTGCCACCAGCACGGACAGGTATAATTCACCCCTCCACTTT.

The genes are TRBV9 and TRBJ1-1; D is uncertain. Germline CDR1 and CDR2: SGDLS and YYNGEE. Trimming took 0 bases from V and 3 from J, leaving 12 bases between them. The CDR3 has 15 amino acids. The CDR3 nucleotides are TGTGCCAGCAGCGTAGAAGACGGCCGAGACACTGAAGCTTTCTTT. Amino acid sequence: CASSVEDGRDTEAFF.

This clone was detected only once. The V and J genes are TRBV11-2 and TRBJ2-7; 7 nucleotides match TRBD1. Unmatched junction bases numbered 9, after V lost 5 bases and J lost 2 bases. The V gene's germline CDR1 is SGHAT and CDR2 FQNNGV. The CDR3 has 15 residues. The CDR3: CASSHPSQGAYEQYF. CDR3 DNA: TGTGCCAGCAGCCATCCCTCCCAGGGGGCCTACGAGCAGTACTTC.

The chain recombines TRBV30 with TRBJ1-1; D remains unclear. Germline loops: CDR1 GTSNPN, CDR2 SVGIG (reference sequence). Trimming took off 0 bases at V and 5 bases at J, with 13 bases between the two ends. CDR3 length: 14 residues. The CDR3 region is CAWSVLPGWTEAFF. The CDR3 DNA reads TGTGCCTGGAGTGTGCTACCGGGTTGGACTGAAGCTTTCTTT.

The CDR3 DNA reads as TGCGCCAGCACCCCGACAGCGATGAACACTGAAGCTTTCTTT. Its protein product is CASTPTAMNTEAFF. The chain is built from TRBV5-1 and TRBJ1-1, with TRBD1 as a possible D gene (5 bases). The V and J ends lost 6 bases and 0 bases respectively, with 12 bases between them. The CDR3 is made up of 14 amino acids. Germline V gene lookup returns CDR1 SGHRS and CDR2 YFSETQ. Full variable domain (rest looked up from reference TRBV5-1 and TRBJ1-1): KAGVTQTPRYLIKTRGQQVTLSCSPISGHRSVSWYQQTPGQGLQFLFEYFSETQRNKGNFPGRFSGRQFSNSRSEMNVSTLELGDSALYLCASTPTAMNTEAFFGQGTRLTVV.

The gene calls are TRBV7-6 and TRBJ2-3; D gene unclear. The CDR3 spans 12 residues. V lost 5 bases to trimming and J lost 4 bases, with 7 bases between them. Germline loops: CDR1 SGHVS, CDR2 FNYEAQ. This CDR3 reads CASSNGPDTQYF. CDR3 nucleotides: TGTGCCAGCAGCAATGGTCCAGATACGCAGTATTTT.

The J gene is TRBJ1-5, the V gene TRBV27, with TRBD1 matching over 9 bases. The CDR3 runs 15 residues. Germline CDR1 is MNHEY and CDR2 is SMNVEV (reference sequence). The junction had 2 bases not matched to a gene; V was cut back by 4 bases and J by 1 base. The CDR3 reads CASSYGQGSNQPQHF. In nucleotides, the CDR3 is TGTGCCAGCAGTTACGGACAGGGGAGCAATCAGCCCCAGCATTTT.

The rearrangement joins TRBV27 to TRBJ2-3; 11 bases line up with TRBD1. The CDR3 contains 18 residues. CDR1 MNHEY and CDR2 SMNVEV come from the germline V gene (reference sequence). V dropped 5 bases and J dropped 4; count of bases not matched to a gene: 14. CDR3: CASSPTKGTGGVADTQYF. In nucleotides, the CDR3 is TGTGCCAGCAGTCCAACCAAGGGGACAGGGGGGGTTGCAGATACGCAGTATTTT.

The rearrangement joins TRBV11-2 to TRBJ1-1; D is unresolved. V gave up 4 bases and J gave up 0 bases, with 9 bases separating them. Germline lookup yields CDR1 SGHAT and CDR2 FQNNGV. This CDR3 comprises 14 residues. The CDR3 nucleotides read TGTGCCAGCAGCTCCGCGGGGATGAACACTGAAGCTTTCTTT. Translation: CASSSAGMNTEAFF.